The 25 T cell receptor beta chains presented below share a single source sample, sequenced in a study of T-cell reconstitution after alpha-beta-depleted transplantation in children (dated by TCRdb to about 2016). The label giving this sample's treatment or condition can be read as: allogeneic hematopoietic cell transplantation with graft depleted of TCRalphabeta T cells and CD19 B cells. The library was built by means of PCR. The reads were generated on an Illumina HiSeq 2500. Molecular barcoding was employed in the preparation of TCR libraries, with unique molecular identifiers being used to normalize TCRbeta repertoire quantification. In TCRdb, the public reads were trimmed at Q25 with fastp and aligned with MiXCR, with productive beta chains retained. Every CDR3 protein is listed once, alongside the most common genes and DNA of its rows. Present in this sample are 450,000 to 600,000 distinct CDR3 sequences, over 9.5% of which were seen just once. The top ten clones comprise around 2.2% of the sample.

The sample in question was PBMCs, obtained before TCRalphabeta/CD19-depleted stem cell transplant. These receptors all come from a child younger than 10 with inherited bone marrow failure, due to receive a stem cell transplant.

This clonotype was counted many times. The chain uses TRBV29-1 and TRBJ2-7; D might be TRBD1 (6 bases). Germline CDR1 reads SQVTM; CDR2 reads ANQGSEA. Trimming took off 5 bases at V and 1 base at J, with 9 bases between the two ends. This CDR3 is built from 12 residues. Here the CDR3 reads CSVLRGSYEQYF. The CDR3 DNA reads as TGCAGCGTTCTTAGGGGGTCCTACGAGCAGTACTTC.

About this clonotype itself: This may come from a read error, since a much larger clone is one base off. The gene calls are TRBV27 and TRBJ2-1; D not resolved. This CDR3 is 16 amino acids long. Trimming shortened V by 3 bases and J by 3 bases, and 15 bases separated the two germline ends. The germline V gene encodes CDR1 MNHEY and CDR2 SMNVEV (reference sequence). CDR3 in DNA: TGTGCCAGCAGTTTGGGCGGCTCCCCGTGCTACAATGAGCAGTTCTTC. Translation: CASSLGGSPCYNEQFF.

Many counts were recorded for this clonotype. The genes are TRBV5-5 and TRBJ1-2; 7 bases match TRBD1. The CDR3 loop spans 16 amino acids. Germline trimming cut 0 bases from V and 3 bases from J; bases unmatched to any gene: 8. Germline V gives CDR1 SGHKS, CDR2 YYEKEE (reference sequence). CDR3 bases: TGTGCCAGCAGCTTGGGCCTTAACAGGGGCTACTATGGCTACACCTTC. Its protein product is CASSLGLNRGYYGYTF.

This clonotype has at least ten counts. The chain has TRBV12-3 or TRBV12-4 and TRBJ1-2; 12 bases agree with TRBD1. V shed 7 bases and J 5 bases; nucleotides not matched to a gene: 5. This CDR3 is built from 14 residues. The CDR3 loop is CASTGTGGWYGYTF. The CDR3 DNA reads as TGTGCCAGCACAGGGACAGGGGGCTGGTATGGCTACACCTTC.

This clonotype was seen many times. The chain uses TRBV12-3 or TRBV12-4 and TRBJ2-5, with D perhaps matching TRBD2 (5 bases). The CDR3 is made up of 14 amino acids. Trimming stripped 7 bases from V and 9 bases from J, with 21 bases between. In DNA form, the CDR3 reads TGTGCCAGCACTCAGTCCTCCCCCTCAGCGGCCCAGTACTTC. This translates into CASTQSSPSAAQYF.

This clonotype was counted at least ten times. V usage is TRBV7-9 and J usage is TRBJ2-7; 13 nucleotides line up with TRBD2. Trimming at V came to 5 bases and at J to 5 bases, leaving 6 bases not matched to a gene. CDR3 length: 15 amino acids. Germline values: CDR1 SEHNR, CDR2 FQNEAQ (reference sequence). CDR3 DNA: TGTGCCAGCAGCCCGCCCGGGACTAGCGGGAACGAGCAGTACTTC. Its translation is CASSPPGTSGNEQYF.

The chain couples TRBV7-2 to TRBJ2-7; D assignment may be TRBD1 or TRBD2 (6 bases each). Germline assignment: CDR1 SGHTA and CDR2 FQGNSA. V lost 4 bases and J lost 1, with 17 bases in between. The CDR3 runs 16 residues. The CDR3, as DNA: TGTGCCAGCAGCTGGGGGCACGGCGGGATTTCCTACGAGCAGTACTTC. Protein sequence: CASSWGHGGISYEQYF.

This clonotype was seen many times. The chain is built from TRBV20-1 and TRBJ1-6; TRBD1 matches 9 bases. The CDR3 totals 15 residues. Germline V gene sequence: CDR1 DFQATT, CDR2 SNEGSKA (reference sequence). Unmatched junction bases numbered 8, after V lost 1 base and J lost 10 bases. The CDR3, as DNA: TGCAGTGCTAGAGTTCGGACAGGGGAGGCCTCACCCCTCCACTTT. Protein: CSARVRTGEASPLHF.

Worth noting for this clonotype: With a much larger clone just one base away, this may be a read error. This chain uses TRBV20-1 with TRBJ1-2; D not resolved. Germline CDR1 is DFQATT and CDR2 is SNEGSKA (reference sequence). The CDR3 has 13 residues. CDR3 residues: CSARPDEGYGHTF. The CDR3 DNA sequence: TGCAGTGCTAGACCTGACGAAGGTTATGGCCACACCTTC.

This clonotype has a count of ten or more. The CDR3 region is CASSQGTSSGTDTQYF. The CDR3 nucleotides are TGCGCCAGCAGCCAAGGAACTAGCAGCGGCACAGATACGCAGTATTTT. The chain recombines TRBV4-3 with TRBJ2-3, with a weak D call TRBD2 (6 bases). The ends were cut back, 1 base at V and 1 base at J, with 12 bases in the middle. The CDR3 covers 16 residues. Germline V gene sequence: CDR1 LGHNA, CDR2 YSLEER.

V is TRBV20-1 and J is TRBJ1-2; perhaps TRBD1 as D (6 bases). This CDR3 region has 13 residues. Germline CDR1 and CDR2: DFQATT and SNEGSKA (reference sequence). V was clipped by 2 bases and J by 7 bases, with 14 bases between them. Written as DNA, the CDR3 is TGCAGTGCTAGACACAGGGCGGCGGGTGGCTACACCTTC. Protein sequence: CSARHRAAGGYTF.

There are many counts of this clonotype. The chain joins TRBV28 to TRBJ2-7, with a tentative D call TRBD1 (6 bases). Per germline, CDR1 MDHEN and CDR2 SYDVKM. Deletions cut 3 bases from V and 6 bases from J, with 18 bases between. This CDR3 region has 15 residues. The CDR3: CASSFLRGSPTEQYF. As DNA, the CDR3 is TGTGCCAGCAGTTTTTTGAGGGGGAGCCCCACCGAGCAGTACTTC.

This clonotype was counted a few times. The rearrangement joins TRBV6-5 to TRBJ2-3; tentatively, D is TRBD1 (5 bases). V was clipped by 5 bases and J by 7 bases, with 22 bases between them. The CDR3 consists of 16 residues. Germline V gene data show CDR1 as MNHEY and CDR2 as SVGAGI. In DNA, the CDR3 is TGTGCCAGCAGTAACAGGTCCCCCCCACCCGACAATACGCAGTATTTT. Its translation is CASSNRSPPPDNTQYF.

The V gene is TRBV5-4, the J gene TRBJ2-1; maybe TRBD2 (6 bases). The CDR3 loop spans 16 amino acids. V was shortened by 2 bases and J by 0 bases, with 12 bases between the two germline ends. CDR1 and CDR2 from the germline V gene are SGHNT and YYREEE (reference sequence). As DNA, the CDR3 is TGTGCCAGCAGCTTTTCATTAGCGGTCTCCTACAATGAGCAGTTCTTC. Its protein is CASSFSLAVSYNEQFF.

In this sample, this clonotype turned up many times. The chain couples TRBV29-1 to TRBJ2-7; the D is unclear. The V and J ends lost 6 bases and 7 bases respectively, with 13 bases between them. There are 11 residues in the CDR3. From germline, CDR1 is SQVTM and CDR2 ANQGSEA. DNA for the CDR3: TGCAGCGTCGGCCGTCTCTCGGAGCAGTACTTC. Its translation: CSVGRLSEQYF.

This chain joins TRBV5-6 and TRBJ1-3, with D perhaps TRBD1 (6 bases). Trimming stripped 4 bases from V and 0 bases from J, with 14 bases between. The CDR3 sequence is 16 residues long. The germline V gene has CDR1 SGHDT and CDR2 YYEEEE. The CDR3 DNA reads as TGTGCCAGCAGCCTGGGACACCTCCGCTCTGGAAACACCATATATTTT. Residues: CASSLGHLRSGNTIYF.

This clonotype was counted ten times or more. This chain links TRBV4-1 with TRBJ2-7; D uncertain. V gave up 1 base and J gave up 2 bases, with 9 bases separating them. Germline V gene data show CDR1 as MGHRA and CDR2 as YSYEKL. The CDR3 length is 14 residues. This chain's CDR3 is CASSQVHSTYEQYF. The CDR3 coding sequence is TGCGCCAGCAGCCAAGTACACAGCACCTACGAGCAGTACTTC.

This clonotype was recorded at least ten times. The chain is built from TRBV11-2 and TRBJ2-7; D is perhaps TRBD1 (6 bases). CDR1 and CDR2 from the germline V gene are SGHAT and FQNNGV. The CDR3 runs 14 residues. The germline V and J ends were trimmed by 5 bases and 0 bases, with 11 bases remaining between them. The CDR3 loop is CASSKTGISYEQYF. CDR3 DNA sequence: TGTGCCAGCAGCAAAACAGGGATCTCCTACGAGCAGTACTTC.

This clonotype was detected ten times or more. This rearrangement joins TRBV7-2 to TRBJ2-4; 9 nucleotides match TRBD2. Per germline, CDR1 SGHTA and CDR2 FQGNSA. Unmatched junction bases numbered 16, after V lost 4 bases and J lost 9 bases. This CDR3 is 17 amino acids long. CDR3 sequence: CASSSGLAIGRGGIQYF. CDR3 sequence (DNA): TGTGCCAGCAGCTCTGGACTAGCAATAGGGCGGGGGGGCATTCAGTACTTC.

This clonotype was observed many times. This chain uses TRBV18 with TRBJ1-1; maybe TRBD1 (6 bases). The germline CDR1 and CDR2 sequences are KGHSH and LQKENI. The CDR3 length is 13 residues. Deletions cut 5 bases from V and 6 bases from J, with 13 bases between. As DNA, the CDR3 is TGTGCCAGCTCAAAGAAGGACAGACCTGAAGCTTTCTTT. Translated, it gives CASSKKDRPEAFF. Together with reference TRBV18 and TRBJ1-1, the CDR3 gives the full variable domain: NAGVMQNPRHLVRRRGQEARLRCSPMKGHSHVYWYRQLPEEGLKFMVYLQKENIIDESGMPKERFSAEFPKEGPSILRIQQVVRGDSAAYFCASSKKDRPEAFFGQGTRLTVV.

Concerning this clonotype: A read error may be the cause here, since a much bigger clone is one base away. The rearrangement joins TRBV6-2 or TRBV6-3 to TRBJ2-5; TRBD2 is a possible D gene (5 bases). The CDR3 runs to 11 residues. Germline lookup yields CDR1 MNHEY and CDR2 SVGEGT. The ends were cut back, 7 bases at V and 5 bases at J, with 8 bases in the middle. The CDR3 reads CASTRDETQYF. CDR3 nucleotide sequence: TGTGCCAGCACCCGGGATGAGACCCAGTACTTC.

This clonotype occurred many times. CDR3 loop: CAIKGARWESSGANVLTF. The CDR3 DNA follows: TGTGCCATCAAAGGCGCTCGGTGGGAATCCTCTGGGGCCAACGTCCTGACTTTC. This chain connects TRBV10-3 to TRBJ2-6; no firm D call. The CDR3 covers 18 residues. With 7 bases removed from V and 0 bases from J, the gap between germline ends came to 19 bases. CDR1 and CDR2 from the germline V gene are ENHRY and SYGVKD.

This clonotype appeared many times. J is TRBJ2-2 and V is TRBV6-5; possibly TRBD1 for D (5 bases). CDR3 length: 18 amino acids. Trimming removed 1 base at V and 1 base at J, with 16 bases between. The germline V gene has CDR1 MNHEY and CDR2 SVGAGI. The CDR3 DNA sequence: TGTGCCAGCAGTTACTTTTGGTCGACAGACGAGAACACCGGGGAGCTGTTTTTT. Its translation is CASSYFWSTDENTGELFF.

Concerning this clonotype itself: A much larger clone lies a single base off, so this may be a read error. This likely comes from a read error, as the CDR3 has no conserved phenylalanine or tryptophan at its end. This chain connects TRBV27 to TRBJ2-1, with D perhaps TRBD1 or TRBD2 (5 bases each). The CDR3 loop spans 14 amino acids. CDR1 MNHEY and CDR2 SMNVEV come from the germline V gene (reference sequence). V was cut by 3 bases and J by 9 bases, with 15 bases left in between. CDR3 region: CASSFRDAEGEQFL. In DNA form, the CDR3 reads TGTGCCAGCAGTTTTCGGGACGCCGAGGGTGAGCAGTTCCTC.

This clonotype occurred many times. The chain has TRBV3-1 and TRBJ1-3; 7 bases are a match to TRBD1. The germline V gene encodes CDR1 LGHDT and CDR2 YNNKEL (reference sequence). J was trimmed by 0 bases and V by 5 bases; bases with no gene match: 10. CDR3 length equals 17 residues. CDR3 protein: CASSFQGQLFSGNTIYF. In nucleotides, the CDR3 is TGTGCCAGCAGCTTTCAGGGACAGCTCTTCTCTGGAAACACCATATATTTT.